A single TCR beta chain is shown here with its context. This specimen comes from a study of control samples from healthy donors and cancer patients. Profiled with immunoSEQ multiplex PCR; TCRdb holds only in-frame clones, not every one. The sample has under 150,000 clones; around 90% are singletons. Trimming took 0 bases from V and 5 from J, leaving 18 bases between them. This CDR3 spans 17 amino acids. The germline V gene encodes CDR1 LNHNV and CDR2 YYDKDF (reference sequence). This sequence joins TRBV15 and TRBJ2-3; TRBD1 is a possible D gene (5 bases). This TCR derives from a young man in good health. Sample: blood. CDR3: CATSREEVRAVRDTQYF. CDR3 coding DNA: TGTGCCACCAGCAGAGAAGAGGTCAGGGCGGTGAGAGATACGCAGTATTTT.